This T cell receptor beta chain was documented in a study of HIV-infected children after antiretroviral therapy interruption. Study overall: All children had CD4+ count above 500 and viral load below 50 copies/ml.

Specified treatment: PENTA 11 planned treatment interruption arm or continuous ART arm. This clonotype has at least ten counts. Germline V lookup: CDR1 ENHRY, CDR2 SYGVKD. The CDR3 covers 13 residues. Unmatched junction bases numbered 1, after V lost 6 bases and J lost 0 bases. The TCR library was built from RNA with a 3' RACE protocol and unique molecular identifiers. Using its own MiXCR run on the 3' RACE reads, TCRdb lists one record per CDR3 protein. Of over 15,000 distinct CDR3 sequences in the sample, more than 3% were seen once. This rearrangement joins TRBV10-3 to TRBJ2-7; 8 nucleotides match TRBD2. This specimen consisted of CD45RA+ CD4+ T cells from PBMCs, obtained from a donor given antiretroviral therapy, either interrupted or continuous. Subset noted: naive CD4+ CD45RA+ CD45RO- T cells. This TCR came from a child aged 2-17 years with HIV. The CDR3 sequence is CAISGGASYEQYF. Written as DNA, the CDR3 is TGTGCCATCAGCGGGGGGGCCTCCTACGAGCAGTACTTC.